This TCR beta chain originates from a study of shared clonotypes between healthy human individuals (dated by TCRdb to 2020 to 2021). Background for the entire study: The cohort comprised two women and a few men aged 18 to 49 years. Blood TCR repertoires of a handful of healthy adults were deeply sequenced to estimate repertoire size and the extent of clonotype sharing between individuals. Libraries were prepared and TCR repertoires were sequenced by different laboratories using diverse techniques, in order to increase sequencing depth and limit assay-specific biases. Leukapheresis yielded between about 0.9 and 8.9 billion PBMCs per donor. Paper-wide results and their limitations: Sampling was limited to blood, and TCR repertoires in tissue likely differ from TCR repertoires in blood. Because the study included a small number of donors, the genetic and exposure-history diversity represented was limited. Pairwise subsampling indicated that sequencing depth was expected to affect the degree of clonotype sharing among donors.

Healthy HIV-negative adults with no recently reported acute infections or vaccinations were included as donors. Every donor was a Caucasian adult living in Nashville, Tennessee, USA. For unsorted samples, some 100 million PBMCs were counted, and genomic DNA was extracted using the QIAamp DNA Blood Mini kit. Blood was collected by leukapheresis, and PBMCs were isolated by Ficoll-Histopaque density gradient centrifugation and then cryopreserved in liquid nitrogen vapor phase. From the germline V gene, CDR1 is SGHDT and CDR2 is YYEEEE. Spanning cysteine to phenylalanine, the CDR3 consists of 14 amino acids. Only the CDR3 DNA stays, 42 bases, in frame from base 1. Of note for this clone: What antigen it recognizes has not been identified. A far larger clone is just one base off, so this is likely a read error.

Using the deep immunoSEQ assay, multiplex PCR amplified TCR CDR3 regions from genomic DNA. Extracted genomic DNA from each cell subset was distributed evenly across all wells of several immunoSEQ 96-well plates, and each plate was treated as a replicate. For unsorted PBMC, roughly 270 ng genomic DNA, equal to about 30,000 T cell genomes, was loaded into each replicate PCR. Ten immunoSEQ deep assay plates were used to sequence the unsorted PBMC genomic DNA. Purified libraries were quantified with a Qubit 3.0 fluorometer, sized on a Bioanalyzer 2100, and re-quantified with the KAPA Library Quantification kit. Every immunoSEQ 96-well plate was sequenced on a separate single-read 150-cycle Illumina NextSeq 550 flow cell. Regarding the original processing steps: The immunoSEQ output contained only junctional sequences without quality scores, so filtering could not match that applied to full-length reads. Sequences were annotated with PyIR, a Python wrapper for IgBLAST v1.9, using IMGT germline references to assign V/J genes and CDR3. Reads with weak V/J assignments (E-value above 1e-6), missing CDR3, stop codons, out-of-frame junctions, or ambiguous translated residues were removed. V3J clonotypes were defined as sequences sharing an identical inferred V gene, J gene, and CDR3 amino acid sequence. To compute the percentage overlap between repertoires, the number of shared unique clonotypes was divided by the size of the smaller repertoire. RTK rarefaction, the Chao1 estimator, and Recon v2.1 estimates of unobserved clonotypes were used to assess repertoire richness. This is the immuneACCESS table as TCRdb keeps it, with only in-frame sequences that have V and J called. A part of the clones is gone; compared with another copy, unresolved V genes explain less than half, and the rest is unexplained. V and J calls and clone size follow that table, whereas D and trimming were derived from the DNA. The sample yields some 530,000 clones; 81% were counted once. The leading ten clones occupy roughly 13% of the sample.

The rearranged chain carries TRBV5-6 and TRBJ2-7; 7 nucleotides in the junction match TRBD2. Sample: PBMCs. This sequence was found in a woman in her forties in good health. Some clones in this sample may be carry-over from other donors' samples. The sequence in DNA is TGTGCCAGCGGCTTGGGTGCGGGAGTCTACGAGCAGTACTTC. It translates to CASGLGAGVYEQYF. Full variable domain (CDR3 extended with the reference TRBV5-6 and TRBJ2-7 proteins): DAGVTQSPTHLIKTRGQQVTLRCSPKSGHDTVSWYQQALGQGPQFIFQYYEEEERQRGNFPDRFSGHQFPNYSSELNVNALLLGDSALYLCASGLGAGVYEQYFGPGTRLTVT.